Below, 23 T cell receptor beta chains from the same sample are listed, as sequenced in a study of cytomegalovirus exposure and HLA in healthy donors. 13 Jbeta primers and 60 Vbeta primers were used for the PCR. TCRdb keeps only in-frame clones here, not all; method: immunoSEQ multiplex PCR. The data hold 95,000 to 150,000 clones, with 80% observed a single time. The source material was PBMCs. The receptors originated from a female donor in good health and CMV-seropositive.

The chain employs TRBV4-3 and TRBJ2-3; no clear D. V was shortened by 0 bases and J by 0 bases, with 4 bases between the two germline ends. Germline V gene data show CDR1 as LGHNA and CDR2 as YSLEER. The CDR3 is 14 residues long. The CDR3 protein is CASSQDPSTDTQYF. The CDR3 DNA reads TGCGCCAGCAGCCAAGACCCAAGCACAGATACGCAGTATTTT.

The chain is built from TRBV21-1 and TRBJ2-2; the table calls TRBD2, which could not be checked here. TRBV21-1 is a known pseudogene. The CDR3 loop spans 15 amino acids. CDR3 amino acids: CASSKEHANTGELFF. For the CDR3, the DNA is TGTGCCAGCAGCAAAGAGCACGCGAACACCGGGGAGCTGTTTTTT.

This clone was recorded only once. This chain links TRBV6-5 with TRBJ1-2; possible D gene TRBD1, 6 bases. Germline-derived CDR1 and CDR2 are MNHEY and SVGAGI. The CDR3 loop spans 13 amino acids. V was shortened by 5 bases and J by 8 bases, with 15 bases between the two germline ends. The CDR3 coding sequence is TGTGCCAGCAGTCCGCCGACAGGTGAAGGCTACACCTTC. This gives the protein CASSPPTGEGYTF.

This chain links TRBV2 with TRBJ1-5; D not resolved. The CDR3 runs to 14 residues. The germline V gene has CDR1 SNHLY and CDR2 FYNNEI. V shed 4 bases and J shed 2 bases, with 9 bases lying between them. CDR3 sequence: CASSVREGNQPQHF. The CDR3 bases are TGTGCCAGCAGTGTAAGGGAGGGCAATCAGCCCCAGCATTTT.

CDR3 sequence (DNA): TGTGCCATCAGTGATGAAGGAGGGGGCAGTGAGACCCAGTACTTC. It specifies CAISDEGGGSETQYF. The rearrangement links TRBV10-3 to TRBJ2-5; a possible D gene is TRBD1 (7 bases). V was trimmed by 3 bases and J by 5 bases, leaving 16 bases between them. The germline CDR1 and CDR2 sequences are ENHRY and SYGVKD. The CDR3 is 15 residues long.

This chain connects TRBV4-1 to TRBJ2-2; the D gene is possibly TRBD1 (5 bases). This CDR3 has 14 residues. The V end was cut by 3 bases, the J end by 3 bases, with 8 bases between. The germline V gene has CDR1 MGHRA and CDR2 YSYEKL. CDR3 in amino acids: CASSHSRDTGELFF. Here the CDR3 DNA reads TGCGCCAGCAGCCATTCCAGGGACACCGGGGAGCTGTTTTTT.

CDR3 region: CASSQGLAGTDTQYF. CDR3 bases: TGTGCCAGCAGCCAAGGACTAGCGGGGACAGATACGCAGTATTTT. This chain joins TRBV7-2 and TRBJ2-3, with 12 bases aligning to TRBD2. V shed 5 bases and J 3 bases; nucleotides not matched to a gene: 3. CDR3 length: 15 residues. Germline V gene data show CDR1 as SGHTA and CDR2 as FQGNSA.

The chain joins TRBV5-1 to TRBJ1-2; tentatively, D is TRBD1 (6 bases). Germline CDR1 SGHRS, CDR2 YFSETQ. With 6 bases removed from V and 1 base from J, the gap between germline ends came to 16 bases. The CDR3 has 15 amino acids. The CDR3, as DNA: TGCGCCAGCAAACTGACAGGAGATTATAACTATGGCTACACCTTC. Translating it yields CASKLTGDYNYGYTF.

This sequence joins TRBV5-1 and TRBJ1-4, with 7 bases aligning to TRBD1. The length of the CDR3 is 15 residues. The V gene's germline CDR1 is SGHRS and CDR2 YFSETQ. V was clipped by 2 bases and J by 4 bases; unmatched bases: 5. The CDR3, as DNA: TGCGCCAGCAGCTTACAGGGGATGCTTAATGAAAAACTGTTTTTT. Its translation: CASSLQGMLNEKLFF.

The gene calls are TRBV28 and TRBJ2-7, with TRBD1 matching over 9 bases. Germline CDR1 and CDR2: MDHEN and SYDVKM. There are 15 residues in the CDR3. Trimming took 4 bases from V and 2 from J; bases not matched to a gene: 6. The CDR3 nucleotides are TGTGCCAGCAGTTCGGCCGGGACAGGGACCTACGAGCAGTACTTC. Its protein is CASSSAGTGTYEQYF.

The V gene is TRBV19, the J gene TRBJ1-4, with 8 bases identical to TRBD1. Germline CDR1 is LNHDA and CDR2 is SQIVND (reference sequence). The V and J ends lost 7 bases and 5 bases, in that order; junction bases with no gene match: 6. The CDR3 sequence is 14 residues long. DNA for the CDR3: TGTGCCAGTACCCGGACAGGGATAAATGAAAAACTGTTTTTT. Translated: CASTRTGINEKLFF.

This rearrangement joins TRBV7-9 to TRBJ2-5, with 7 bases lining up with TRBD1. V was clipped by 2 bases and J by 1 base; unmatched bases: 7. CDR3 size: 16 residues. Germline CDR1 and CDR2: SEHNR and FQNEAQ (reference sequence). This CDR3 reads CASSLSNRGRQETQYF. CDR3 nucleotides: TGTGCCAGCAGCTTATCGAACAGGGGTCGCCAAGAGACCCAGTACTTC.

V and J are TRBV7-9 and TRBJ1-4, with D unresolved. The CDR3 consists of 16 residues. V lost 6 bases to trimming and J lost 0 bases, with 14 bases between them. CDR1 and CDR2 (germline): SEHNR, FQNEAQ (reference sequence). The CDR3 reads CASRVLDSSTNEKLFF. For the CDR3, the DNA is TGTGCCAGCAGAGTACTGGACTCATCAACTAATGAAAAACTGTTTTTT.

This clone has only one observation. The chain joins TRBV7-8 to TRBJ2-1, with 8 bases aligning to TRBD2. The CDR3 is made up of 18 amino acids. Losses at the gene ends were 2 bases for V and 7 bases for J; bases not matched to a gene: 16. CDR1 and CDR2 (germline): SGHVS, FQNEAQ. The CDR3 DNA follows: TGTGCCAGCAGCTTATTTGGCCGGGTAGCGGGGAGGCGGAATGAGCAGTTCTTC. Its protein product is CASSLFGRVAGRRNEQFF.

This chain uses TRBV27 with TRBJ1-4; D gene unclear. Between the trimmed V and J ends, which lost 6 bases and 2 bases, there was a span of 10 bases. Germline V gives CDR1 MNHEY, CDR2 SMNVEV (reference sequence). The CDR3 consists of 14 residues. CDR3 in DNA: TGTGCCAGCAGGTCAGGTCGTACTAATGAAAAACTGTTTTTT. Its translation: CASRSGRTNEKLFF.

This chain uses TRBV27 with TRBJ1-5; no firm D call. Trimming removed 11 bases at V and 5 bases at J, with 10 bases between. This CDR3 has 11 residues. Germline CDR1 reads MNHEY; CDR2 reads SMNVEV (reference sequence). As DNA, the CDR3 is TGTGCCTGCGGTGGTGATCAGCCCCAGCATTTT. It is translated as CACGGDQPQHF.

V is TRBV30 and J is TRBJ2-1; TRBD2 matches 10 bases. After removal of 5 bases from V and 7 bases from J, the junction contained 8 bases not matched to a gene. Germline-derived CDR1 and CDR2 are GTSNPN and SVGIG (reference sequence). This CDR3 is 14 amino acids long. Here the CDR3 DNA reads TGTGCCTGGTTAAGCGGGGGGGCACGGAATGAGCAGTTCTTC. Translated, it gives CAWLSGGARNEQFF.

The chain couples TRBV25-1 to TRBJ1-6; D gene unclear. Germline V gene data show CDR1 as MGHDK and CDR2 as SYGVNS. This CDR3 is built from 14 residues. Deletions cut 3 bases from V and 13 bases from J, with 16 bases between. CDR3 nucleotides: TGTGCCAGCAGTGATGGCGGGAGTGGCTTTCCCCTCCACTTT. It codes for CASSDGGSGFPLHF.

This clone has at least ten counts. V and J are TRBV4-3 and TRBJ1-4, with D uncertain. The CDR3 runs to 17 residues. Germline assignment: CDR1 LGHNA and CDR2 YSLEER. The V gene lost 1 base and the J gene lost 0 bases, with 12 bases spanning the gap. CDR3: CASSQGQVGATNEKLFF. CDR3 coding DNA: TGCGCCAGCAGCCAAGGCCAGGTTGGTGCAACTAATGAAAAACTGTTTTTT.

The V gene is TRBV5-1, the J gene TRBJ2-5; 7 nucleotides align to TRBD1. This CDR3 comprises 14 residues. CDR1 and CDR2 from the germline V gene are SGHRS and YFSETQ. V dropped 4 bases and J dropped 5; count of bases not matched to a gene: 8. CDR3 sequence (DNA): TGCGCCAGCAGCCTACGGACAGGATGGGAGACCCAGTACTTC. This encodes CASSLRTGWETQYF.

The rearrangement links TRBV6-6 to TRBJ1-2; D may be TRBD1 (6 bases). CDR1 and CDR2 from the germline V gene are MNHNY and SVGAGI (reference sequence). Trimming took off 4 bases at V and 8 bases at J, with 11 bases between the two ends. The CDR3 length is 12 residues. This CDR3 reads CASSSRGGGYTF. CDR3 sequence (DNA): TGTGCCAGCAGTTCCAGGGGCGGGGGCTACACCTTC.

This clone was detected only once. CDR3 in DNA: TGTGCCAGCAGGTCCGGGGGGGCCTCCGGACAGCCCCAGCATTTT. Amino acids: CASRSGGASGQPQHF. The V and J genes are TRBV7-2 and TRBJ1-5, with a weak D call TRBD1 (6 bases). The CDR3 spans 15 residues. Germline-derived CDR1 and CDR2 are SGHTA and FQGNSA. The V gene lost 6 bases and the J gene lost 7 bases, with 19 bases spanning the gap.

The chain has TRBV11-2 and TRBJ1-1; 7 positions agree with TRBD1. V shed 5 bases, J shed 0 bases, and the junction held 9 bases outside the gene matches. Germline V gene data show CDR1 as SGHAT and CDR2 as FQNNGV. There are 16 residues in the CDR3. The CDR3 region has the DNA TGTGCCAGCAGCCCGTTGCTGGGACAGATGAACACTGAAGCTTTCTTT. Translation: CASSPLLGQMNTEAFF. Together with reference TRBV11-2 and TRBJ1-1, the CDR3 gives the full variable domain: EAGVAQSPRYKIIEKRQSVAFWCNPISGHATLYWYQQILGQGPKLLIQFQNNGVVDDSQLPKDRFSAERLKGVDSTLKIQPAKLEDSAVYLCASSPLLGQMNTEAFFGQGTRLTVV.